The 17 T cell receptor beta chains presented below share a single source sample, sequenced in a study of TIL therapy for anti-PD-1-resistant metastatic lung cancer. This was the immunoSEQ v3 assay. Clones were sequenced by immunoSEQ multiplex PCR, and TCRdb holds only the in-frame ones, with some missing. This repertoire shows 25,000 to 40,000 clones, about 70% found once; its top ten account for about 3%. Time point in this sample: pre-treatment sample, taken before nivolumab and TIL therapy. The source was blood, collected at baseline. The receptors shown here come from a woman aged 25-85 years with non-small cell lung cancer.

In this sample, this clone turned up a few times. The chain is built from TRBV30 and TRBJ1-1; D possibly corresponds to TRBD1 (5 bases). This CDR3 has 13 amino acids. The V end was cut by 8 bases, the J end by 4 bases, with 17 bases between. Per the germline V gene, CDR1 is GTSNPN and CDR2 is SVGIG (reference sequence). CDR3 DNA: TGTGCCCTGAGGTGGGGCGTGGGCACTGAAGCTTTCTTT. Translating it yields CALRWGVGTEAFF.

This clone occurred a few times. V gene TRBV2 combines with J gene TRBJ2-7; 9 bases agree with TRBD1. The J segment lost 5 bases and the V segment lost 4 bases, leaving 0 bases of the junction unmatched. CDR1 and CDR2 from the germline V gene are SNHLY and FYNNEI. This CDR3 contains 12 residues. This CDR3 reads CASSGQGDEQYF. In DNA, the CDR3 is TGTGCCAGCAGTGGACAGGGGGACGAGCAGTACTTC. Full variable domain (outside the CDR3, taken from reference TRBV2 and TRBJ2-7): EPEVTQTPSHQVTQMGQEVILRCVPISNHLYFYWYRQILGQKVEFLVSFYNNEISEKSEIFDDQFSVERPDGSNFTLKIRSTKLEDSAMYFCASSGQGDEQYFGPGTRLTVT.

This clone came up a few times. The chain links TRBV5-6 to TRBJ2-1; TRBD2 agrees at 8 bases. Germline loops: CDR1 SGHDT, CDR2 YYEEEE. There are 16 residues in the CDR3. Trimming cost V 3 bases and J 8 bases; bases outside gene matches: 13. The CDR3 sequence is CASSSDLGLENHEQFF. Here the CDR3 DNA reads TGTGCCAGCAGCTCGGACTTGGGACTAGAGAATCATGAGCAGTTCTTC.

V is TRBV15 and J is TRBJ2-5; D uncertain. V was trimmed by 0 bases and J by 5 bases, leaving 13 bases between them. CDR3 length: 15 residues. Germline-derived CDR1 and CDR2 are LNHNV and YYDKDF (reference sequence). As DNA, the CDR3 is TGTGCCACCAGCAGAGAGGATCAGGTGACGGAGACCCAGTACTTC. Its protein product is CATSREDQVTETQYF.

CDR3 DNA: TGTGCCAGCAGTCGCCCCAACACTGAAGCTTTCTTT. It yields the protein CASSRPNTEAFF. The V and J genes are TRBV7-2 and TRBJ1-1; D unclear. Trimming removed 6 bases at V and 2 bases at J, with 7 bases between. The CDR3 consists of 12 residues. From germline, CDR1 is SGHTA and CDR2 FQGNSA.

This chain connects TRBV7-8 to TRBJ1-1, with D maybe TRBD1 (5 bases). V lost 1 base, J lost 2 bases, and 23 bases lay in between. There are 19 residues in the CDR3. Germline V gives CDR1 SGHVS, CDR2 FQNEAQ. In DNA form, the CDR3 reads TGTGCCAGCAGCTTAGGATGGGCGGGGCCCTTGGGGGGAAACACTGAAGCTTTCTTT. Residues: CASSLGWAGPLGGNTEAFF.

The V call is TRBV5-1, the J call TRBJ1-2, with TRBD1 matching 7 bases. The V gene end was trimmed by 0 bases and the J gene end by 8 bases; junction bases not matched to a gene: 13. This CDR3 region has 16 residues. Looked up from germline, CDR1 is SGHRS and CDR2 is YFSETQ. In nucleotides, the CDR3 is TGCGCCAGCAGCTTGGGGAGGGGGCTATCCTATGGAGGCTACACCTTC. Translating gives CASSLGRGLSYGGYTF.

The chain uses TRBV27 and TRBJ2-1; D is perhaps TRBD1 (6 bases). This CDR3 contains 16 residues. Trimming shortened V by 6 bases and J by 1 base, and 16 bases separated the two germline ends. The germline V gene has CDR1 MNHEY and CDR2 SMNVEV (reference sequence). In nucleotides, the CDR3 is TGTGCCAGCAGGGCCCGAACCGGGACATCCTACAATGAGCAGTTCTTC. It encodes CASRARTGTSYNEQFF.

V gene TRBV10-3 combines with J gene TRBJ1-1; D may be TRBD1 (5 bases). This CDR3 has 17 amino acids. Trimming took off 6 bases at V and 0 bases at J, with 20 bases between the two ends. Germline V CDR1 and CDR2: ENHRY, SYGVKD. Here the CDR3 reads CAIRKAGTEGLNTEAFF. The DNA of the CDR3 is TGTGCCATCAGGAAGGCCGGGACTGAGGGGTTGAACACTGAAGCTTTCTTT.

V gene TRBV5-1 combines with J gene TRBJ2-5, with a weak D call TRBD2 (5 bases). V dropped 0 bases and J dropped 2 bases, with 17 bases sitting between them. Germline V gene data show CDR1 as SGHRS and CDR2 as YFSETQ. The length of the CDR3 is 17 residues. The CDR3 is CASSLAGVARSQETQYF. CDR3 nucleotide sequence: TGCGCCAGCAGCTTGGCCGGGGTAGCTCGGTCACAAGAGACCCAGTACTTC.

This clone was seen just once. The gene calls are TRBV6-4 and TRBJ2-4, with TRBD1 identical over 11 bases. With V trimmed by 7 bases and J by 1 base, 9 bases remained unmatched. The CDR3 has 17 amino acids. Germline values: CDR1 MRHNA, CDR2 SNTAGT. DNA of the CDR3: TGTGCCAGCACCGTCGTCGGACAGGGGGCTGCCAAAAACATTCAGTACTTC. Amino acid sequence: CASTVVGQGAAKNIQYF.

The J gene is TRBJ2-3, the V gene TRBV27; TRBD1 might be the D (5 bases). The germline gives CDR1 MNHEY, CDR2 SMNVEV (reference sequence). The V end was cut by 4 bases, the J end by 4 bases, with 9 bases between. This CDR3 has 13 amino acids. The CDR3 here is CASSSRQPDTQYF. The CDR3 region has the DNA TGTGCCAGCAGTTCTCGACAGCCAGATACGCAGTATTTT.

The rearrangement joins TRBV5-1 to TRBJ1-2; D possibly corresponds to TRBD1 (5 bases). The CDR3 loop spans 16 amino acids. Germline loops: CDR1 SGHRS, CDR2 YFSETQ. Trimming removed 3 bases at V and 0 bases at J, with 15 bases between. CDR3 region: CASSSGTGAPNYGYTF. Written as DNA, the CDR3 is TGCGCCAGCAGCTCGGGCACAGGCGCCCCTAACTATGGCTACACCTTC.

By sample fraction, this clone is medium-sized. The chain has TRBV7-8 and TRBJ2-7; the D is unclear. The CDR3 extends over 15 amino acids. V was shortened by 3 bases and J by 2 bases, with 14 bases between the two germline ends. The germline CDR1 and CDR2 sequences are SGHVS and FQNEAQ. CDR3 nucleotides: TGTGCCAGCAGCTTTCCTCGCTTGCCCGCCTACGAGCAGTACTTC. This sequence encodes CASSFPRLPAYEQYF.

This clone has just a few counts. V gene TRBV18 combines with J gene TRBJ1-1; a possible D gene is TRBD1 (5 bases). Per the germline V gene, CDR1 is KGHSH and CDR2 is LQKENI. V was trimmed by 2 bases and J by 0 bases, leaving 13 bases between them. The CDR3 consists of 16 residues. The CDR3 loop reads CASSPASGRVNTEAFF. CDR3 coding DNA: TGTGCCAGCTCACCAGCTTCGGGGCGGGTGAACACTGAAGCTTTCTTT.

This clone appeared a single time. The gene calls are TRBV21-1 and TRBJ1-5. TRBV21-1 is assigned pseudogene status. This CDR3 spans 15 amino acids. Here the CDR3 reads CASSKVWGEGQPQHF. CDR3 bases: TGTGCCAGCAGCAAAGTTTGGGGGGAAGGCCAGCCCCAGCATTTT.

This clone counts as medium-sized (0.01 to 0.1%). The V and J genes are TRBV5-1 and TRBJ2-7; either TRBD1 or TRBD2 may fit D (5 bases each). With 4 bases removed from V and 5 bases from J, the gap between germline ends came to 19 bases. This CDR3 is built from 15 residues. Germline V gene lookup returns CDR1 SGHRS and CDR2 YFSETQ. In DNA, the CDR3 is TGCGCCAGCAGCCAGAGCGGCAGGGAAGGTAACGAGCAGTACTTC. Translating it yields CASSQSGREGNEQYF.